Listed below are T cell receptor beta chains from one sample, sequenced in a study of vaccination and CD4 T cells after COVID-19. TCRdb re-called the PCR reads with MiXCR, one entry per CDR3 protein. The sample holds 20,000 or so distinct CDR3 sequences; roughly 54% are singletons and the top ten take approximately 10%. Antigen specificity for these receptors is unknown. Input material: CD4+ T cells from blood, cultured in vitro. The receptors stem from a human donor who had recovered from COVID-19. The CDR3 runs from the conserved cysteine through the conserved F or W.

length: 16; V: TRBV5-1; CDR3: CASSLGGASLAYEQYF
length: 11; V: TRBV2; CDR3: CASRRGETQHF
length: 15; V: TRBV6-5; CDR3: CASSYRGTGPNEQYF
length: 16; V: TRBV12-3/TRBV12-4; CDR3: CASSLKTGGVNQPQHF
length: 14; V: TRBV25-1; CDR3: CASSGGLRWDTQYF
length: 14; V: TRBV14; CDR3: CASSQDRGGYGYTF
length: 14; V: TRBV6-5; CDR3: CASSYRDTNYEQYF
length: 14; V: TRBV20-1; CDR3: CSARTGVANTEAFF
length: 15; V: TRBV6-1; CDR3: CASSQGSPNTGELFF
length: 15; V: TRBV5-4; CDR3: CASSLKGGGGYGYTF
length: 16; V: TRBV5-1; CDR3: CASSPLAGGPLNEQFF
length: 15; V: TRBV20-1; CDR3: CSARVGTTSNQPQHF
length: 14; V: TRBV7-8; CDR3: CASSLSTVYNEQFF
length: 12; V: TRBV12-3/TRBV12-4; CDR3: CASSLGSYGYTF
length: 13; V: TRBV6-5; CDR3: CASSYQGLYGYTF
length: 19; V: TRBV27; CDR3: CASSQTGTTDLSSYNEQFF
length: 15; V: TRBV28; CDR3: CASSLRRGLGYEQYF
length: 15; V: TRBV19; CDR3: CASSMDRPNNYGYTF
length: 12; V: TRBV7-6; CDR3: CASSSPGNTIYF
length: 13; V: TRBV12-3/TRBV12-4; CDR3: CASSTQGSQPQHF
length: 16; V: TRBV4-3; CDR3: CASSQEGDYVYGELFF
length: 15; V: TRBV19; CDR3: CASSSGDRTAYEQYF
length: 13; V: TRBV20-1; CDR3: CSARDIKGTEAFF
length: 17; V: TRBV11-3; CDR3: CASSRTTLSGSADTQYF
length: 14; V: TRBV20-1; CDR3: CSARGPLAIYEQYF
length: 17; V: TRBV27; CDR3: CASGDLTFGGGNQPQHF
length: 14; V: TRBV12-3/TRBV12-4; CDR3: CASRTGDWNTEAFF
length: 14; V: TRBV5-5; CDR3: CASSLEGSDQPQHF
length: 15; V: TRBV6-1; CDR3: CASNLGQQTSYEQYF
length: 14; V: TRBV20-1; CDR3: CSARAQGAVVGYTF
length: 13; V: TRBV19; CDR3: CASRDRGRETQYF
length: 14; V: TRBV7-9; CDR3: CASSWEGANYGYTF
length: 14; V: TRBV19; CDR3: CASTRRDPFYGYTF
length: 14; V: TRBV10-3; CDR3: CAISESGRNTEAFF
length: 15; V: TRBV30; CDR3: CAWKSRQGISYEQYF
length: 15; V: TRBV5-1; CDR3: CASSYSQGGLYEQYF
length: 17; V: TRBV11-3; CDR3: CASSLNSGGGGTDTQYF
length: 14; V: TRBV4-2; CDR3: CASKEGDVFNEQFF
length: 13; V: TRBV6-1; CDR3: CASSQVANYGYTF